This note documents a single T cell receptor (beta chain) sequence. Trimming shortened V by 2 bases and J by 0 bases, and 5 bases separated the two germline ends. The CDR3 spans 15 residues. CDR1 MNHNS and CDR2 SASEGT come from the germline V gene. The sample comes from a study of blood T cell repertoires in COVID-19. Overall study: Italy, Spain and the United States were the sources of the convalescent and acute COVID-19 samples. Sample material is recorded as cDNA or gDNA derived from T cells, B-cell-depleted T cells, or PBMCs.

Authors' data handling: Quantification of nucleated cells was approximated via reference gene primer amplification. TCRdb's table, derived via immunoSEQ multiplex PCR, lists solely in-frame clones and lacks some. The DNA was the basis for D and trimming; V, J and clone size are from that table. Of 100,000 to 150,000 clones in the sample, around 89% were seen once. This TCR came from a man in his forties or fifties with acute or convalescent COVID-19. The V gene is TRBV6-1, the J gene TRBJ1-6; D is ambiguous. Input material: peripheral blood. The CDR3 DNA is TGTGCCAGCAGTGAATCCAGCTCCTATAATTCACCCCTCCACTTT. Protein: CASSESSSYNSPLHF.